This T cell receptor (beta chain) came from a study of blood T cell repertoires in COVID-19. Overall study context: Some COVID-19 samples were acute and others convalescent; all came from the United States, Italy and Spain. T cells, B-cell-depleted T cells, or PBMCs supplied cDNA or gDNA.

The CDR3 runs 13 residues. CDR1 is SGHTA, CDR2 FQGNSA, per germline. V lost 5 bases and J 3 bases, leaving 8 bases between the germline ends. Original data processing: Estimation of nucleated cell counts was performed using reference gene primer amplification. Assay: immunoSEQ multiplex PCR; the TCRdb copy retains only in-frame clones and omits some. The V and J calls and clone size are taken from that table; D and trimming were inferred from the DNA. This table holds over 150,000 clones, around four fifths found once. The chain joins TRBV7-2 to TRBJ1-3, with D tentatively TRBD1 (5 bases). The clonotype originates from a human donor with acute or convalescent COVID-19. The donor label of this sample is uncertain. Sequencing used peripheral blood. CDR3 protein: CASSTGLGNTIYF. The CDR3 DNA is TGTGCCAGCAGCACGGGACTTGGAAACACCATATATTTT.